Presented here are 8 T cell receptor beta chains from one specimen sequenced in a study of shared clonotypes between healthy human individuals. Assay used: immunoSEQ multiplex PCR; TCRdb lists only in-frame clones, some missing. The table lists millions of clones, 90% to 95% of them singletons. Sample: naive CD4+ T cells sorted from blood. Subset meaning: CD45RA+ positively selected. The receptors originated from a man aged 18 to 35 in good health.

CDR3 bases: TGTGCCAGCAGCGTGGAGGGACTAAAAACCGATACGCAGTATTTT. Translating it yields CASSVEGLKTDTQYF. The chain uses TRBV9 and TRBJ2-3; 7 bases are shared with TRBD2. This CDR3 comprises 15 residues. In germline, CDR1 is SGDLS, CDR2 YYNGEE. After removal of 2 bases from V and 6 bases from J, the junction contained 9 bases not matched to a gene.

Here the CDR3 reads CASSVALAGEGTQYF. CDR3 coding DNA: TGTGCCAGCAGCGTAGCACTAGCGGGAGAGGGGACCCAGTACTTC. This rearrangement joins TRBV9 to TRBJ2-5, with 11 bases identical to TRBD2. CDR1 and CDR2 from the germline V gene are SGDLS and YYNGEE. This CDR3 is 15 amino acids long. V shed 0 bases and J 7 bases; nucleotides not matched to a gene: 5.

The gene calls are TRBV4-1 and TRBJ1-1; D is unresolved. With 1 base removed from V and 0 bases from J, the gap between germline ends came to 12 bases. The CDR3 has 16 amino acids. CDR1 MGHRA and CDR2 YSYEKL come from the germline V gene. In nucleotides, the CDR3 is TGCGCCAGCAGCCAAGTTGGGCGGACCTTGAACACTGAAGCTTTCTTT. Amino acid sequence: CASSQVGRTLNTEAFF.

This rearrangement joins TRBV10-3 to TRBJ1-3, with D perhaps TRBD1 (6 bases). The CDR3 extends over 15 amino acids. CDR1 and CDR2 from the germline V gene are ENHRY and SYGVKD. Trimming pared 6 bases from V and 0 bases from J, leaving 12 bases between. CDR3 loop: CAIRETGISGNTIYF. In DNA form, the CDR3 reads TGTGCCATCAGGGAGACAGGAATCTCTGGAAACACCATATATTTT.

This rearrangement joins TRBV28 to TRBJ2-7, with TRBD1 matching 9 bases. Trimming removed 4 bases from V and 3 bases from J; junction bases left unmatched: 4. Germline V gene sequence: CDR1 MDHEN, CDR2 SYDVKM. The CDR3 has 14 amino acids. CDR3 protein: CASSYTGGVYEQYF. The CDR3 region has the DNA TGTGCCAGCAGTTACACAGGGGGCGTCTACGAGCAGTACTTC.

J is TRBJ1-1 and V is TRBV29-1, with a weak D call TRBD1 (5 bases). The CDR3 has 16 amino acids. V shed 1 base and J shed 4 bases, with 19 bases lying between them. Germline values: CDR1 SQVTM, CDR2 ANQGSEA. The CDR3 nucleotides are TGCAGCGTTGAAGGGGGGGGACGACCCCGAGGCACTGAAGCTTTCTTT. It encodes CSVEGGGRPRGTEAFF.

This chain connects TRBV11-3 to TRBJ2-2, with D tentatively TRBD1 (6 bases). The CDR3 is 17 residues long. V lost 5 bases and J 5 bases, leaving 21 bases between the germline ends. CDR1 and CDR2 (germline): SGHNT, YENEEA. The CDR3 here is CASSQISFRGLTGELFF. The DNA of the CDR3 is TGTGCCAGCAGCCAAATTTCCTTTAGGGGGTTGACCGGGGAGCTGTTTTTT. Variable domain in full (rest from reference TRBV11-3 and TRBJ2-2): EAGVVQSPRYKIIEKKQPVAFWCNPISGHNTLYWYLQNLGQGPELLIRYENEEAVDDSQLPKDRFSAERLKGVDSTLKIQPAELGDSAVYLCASSQISFRGLTGELFFGEGSRLTVL.

V usage is TRBV18 and J usage is TRBJ1-1, with 9 bases that match TRBD1. Germline trimming cut 3 bases from V and 4 bases from J; bases unmatched to any gene: 9. The length of the CDR3 is 16 residues. Germline lookup yields CDR1 KGHSH and CDR2 LQKENI. The CDR3 region has the DNA TGTGCCAGCTCACCGCTCTGGACAGGGGCAGGCACTGAAGCTTTCTTT. Its protein product is CASSPLWTGAGTEAFF.